Shown below are 8 T cell receptor beta chains from a single sample sequenced in a study of graft-versus-host responses after intestinal transplantation. These receptors' targets are unknown. This table comes from immunoSEQ multiplex PCR, and its TCRdb copy is limited to in-frame clones, with some not included. The table has 75,000 to 100,000 clones, roughly 80% seen once. This sample comprised unstimulated CD8+ T cells sorted from spleen or lymph node cells, obtained before intestinal transplant. The source of these receptors is a human donor who received an intestinal transplant.

This clone appeared a single time. This chain links TRBV4-1 with TRBJ2-5; the D gene could be TRBD1 or TRBD2 (5 bases each). The CDR3 spans 16 residues. Germline V gives CDR1 MGHRA, CDR2 YSYEKL. Between the trimmed V and J ends, which lost 3 bases and 4 bases, there was a span of 18 bases. The CDR3 here is CASSQGEGLRGETQYF. The CDR3 DNA reads as TGCGCCAGCAGCCAGGGTGAAGGCCTGAGGGGAGAGACCCAGTACTTC.

V usage is TRBV30 and J usage is TRBJ2-1; TRBD1 matches 7 bases. The ends lost 5 bases at V and 2 bases at J; junction bases unmatched: 6. The CDR3 is 14 residues long. Looked up from germline, CDR1 is GTSNPN and CDR2 is SVGIG (reference sequence). The CDR3 region has the DNA TGTGCCTGGCGACAGGGATCCCCCTACAATGAGCAGTTCTTC. Translation: CAWRQGSPYNEQFF.

The V and J genes are TRBV7-9 and TRBJ2-3; 10 bases match TRBD2. The CDR3 is 15 amino acids. The V gene end was trimmed by 2 bases and the J gene end by 4 bases; junction bases not matched to a gene: 3. CDR1 and CDR2 (germline): SEHNR, FQNEAQ (reference sequence). This chain's CDR3 is CASSLTSGVSDTQYF. The CDR3 bases are TGTGCCAGCAGCTTAACTAGCGGGGTATCAGATACGCAGTATTTT.

This chain connects TRBV5-1 to TRBJ2-1; 10 nucleotides agree with TRBD2. CDR1 and CDR2 (germline): SGHRS, YFSETQ. This CDR3 is 16 amino acids long. Losses at the gene ends were 4 bases for V and 4 bases for J; bases not matched to a gene: 8. The CDR3 reads CASSPETSGLYNEQFF. CDR3 sequence (DNA): TGCGCCAGCAGCCCCGAGACTAGCGGGCTATACAATGAGCAGTTCTTC.

This clone was seen just once. This chain connects TRBV6-5 to TRBJ2-1, with D perhaps TRBD2 (6 bases). This CDR3 comprises 15 residues. Germline CDR1 is MNHEY and CDR2 is SVGAGI. Deletions cut 4 bases from V and 0 bases from J, with 10 bases between. The CDR3 nucleotides read TGTGCCAGCAGTTTAGCGGATAGCTCCTACAATGAGCAGTTCTTC. This translates into CASSLADSSYNEQFF.

The genes are TRBV6-1 and TRBJ2-3, with a weak D call TRBD1 (5 bases). This CDR3 contains 15 residues. Per the germline V gene, CDR1 is MNHNS and CDR2 is SASEGT. V lost 6 bases to trimming and J lost 0 bases, with 13 bases between them. Here the CDR3 reads CASRPDTPSTDTQYF. In DNA, the CDR3 is TGTGCCAGCAGGCCGGACACTCCTAGCACAGATACGCAGTATTTT.

CDR3 sequence reads: CASSTSDRFNQPQHF. DNA for the CDR3: TGTGCCAGTAGTACCTCCGACAGGTTCAATCAGCCCCAGCATTTT. This chain uses TRBV19 with TRBJ1-5, with a possible D match to TRBD1 (6 bases). V was pared by 4 bases and J by 3 bases, with 13 bases between. This CDR3 region has 15 residues. Germline values: CDR1 LNHDA, CDR2 SQIVND (reference sequence).

V is TRBV7-3 and J is TRBJ2-7; 9 bases align to TRBD1. This CDR3 is 14 amino acids long. The ends lost 5 bases at V and 5 bases at J; junction bases unmatched: 7. Germline V gene sequence: CDR1 SGHTA, CDR2 FQGTGA. CDR3: CASSPRDRDNEQYF. The CDR3, as DNA: TGTGCCAGCAGCCCTAGGGACAGGGACAACGAGCAGTACTTC. Looking up the rest from reference TRBV7-3 and TRBJ2-7 gives the full variable domain: GAGVSQTPSNKVTEKGKYVELRCDPISGHTALYWYRQSLGQGPEFLIYFQGTGAADDSGLPNDRFFAVRPEGSVSTLKIQRTERGDSAVYLCASSPRDRDNEQYFGPGTRLTVT.